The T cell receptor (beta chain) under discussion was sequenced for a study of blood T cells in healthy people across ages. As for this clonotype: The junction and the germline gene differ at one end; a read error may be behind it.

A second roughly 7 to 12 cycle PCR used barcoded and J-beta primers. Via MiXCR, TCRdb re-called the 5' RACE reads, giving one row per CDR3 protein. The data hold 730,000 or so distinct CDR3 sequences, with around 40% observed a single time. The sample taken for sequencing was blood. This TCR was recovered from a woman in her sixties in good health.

For the CDR3, the DNA is TGTGCCAGCAGTATAGCGGGGGGGCCCGCTGGGGAGCTGTTTTTT. Translating it yields CASSIAGGPAGELFF. The chain combines TRBV12-3 or TRBV12-4 with TRBJ2-2, with TRBD2 matching over 11 bases. This CDR3 is 15 amino acids long.